This T cell receptor (beta chain) was documented in a study of molecular identifiers for immune sequencing clone quantification. Study conclusions and caveats: Among effectors, clones above 20 RNA copies held over 98% of molecules; among naive cells, under 1%.

Germline loops: CDR1 LNHDA, CDR2 SQIVND (reference sequence). The CDR3 totals 13 residues. Deletions cut 4 bases from V and 5 bases from J, with 6 bases between. In the case of this clonotype: Its target is unknown.

MiXCR, applied by TCRdb to the PCR reads, yields one record per CDR3 protein. The sample gives about half a million distinct CDR3 sequences, approximately 25% of which show up once; over 0.6% is in the top ten. Researchers sorted naive CD8 T cells as cells that were CD8+CD4-CCR7+CD45RA+. The chain has TRBV19 and TRBJ1-6; unclear D gene. Sequencing was done on a sample of naive CD8+ T cells from blood, with Jurkat cell RNA spiked in. Subset described: FACS-sorted CD8+CD4-CCR7+CD45RA+ naive T cells. The source is a human donor in good health. Some libraries in this study had Jurkat cell RNA spiked in. The CDR3 protein is CASSTGHNSPLHF. DNA for the CDR3: TGTGCCAGTAGTACGGGTCATAATTCACCCCTCCACTTT.